These 11 T cell receptor beta chains came from one sample sequenced in a study of blood T cells in healthy people across ages. Primers used in a second PCR of about 7 to 12 cycles were a sample-barcoded 5' primer and a J-beta primer mix. TCRdb reprocessed the 5' RACE reads via MiXCR and lists one record per CDR3 protein. Found here are over 550,000 distinct CDR3 sequences, approximately 30% of them singletons; the top ten hold 15% to 19%. Sequencing was performed on blood. Receptors were obtained from a woman older than 75 in good health.

Turning to this clonotype: A read error is possible here, since a much larger clone lies one base away. V gene TRBV7-6 combines with J gene TRBJ2-5; maybe TRBD1 (6 bases). The ends were cut back, 10 bases at V and 5 bases at J, with 26 bases in the middle. There are 16 residues in the CDR3. CDR1 and CDR2 from the germline V gene are SGHVS and FNYEAQ. The CDR3 coding sequence is TGTGCCATAGGCAAGGGGGTAACGGGGCCTTGGGAGACCCAGTACTTC. Encoded protein: CAIGKGVTGPWETQYF.

V gene TRBV7-9 combines with J gene TRBJ2-1; 14 positions match TRBD2. The V gene's germline CDR1 is SEHNR and CDR2 FQNEAQ (reference sequence). The CDR3 extends over 14 amino acids. Unmatched junction bases numbered 4, after V lost 5 bases and J lost 10 bases. CDR3 protein: CASSTRLAGGEQFF. The CDR3 DNA is TGTGCCAGCAGCACGAGACTAGCGGGGGGGGAGCAGTTCTTC.

This clonotype was recorded a few times. The junction differs from germline at one of its ends, possibly a read error. The V call is TRBV7-9, the J call TRBJ2-5, with D tentatively TRBD1 (6 bases). The end of the DNA aligns better with TRBJ2-7, so the J call may be wrong. The CDR3 runs 12 residues. Per germline, CDR1 SEHNR and CDR2 FQNEAQ (reference sequence). CDR3 sequence: CAGSWGRDEQYF. Here the CDR3 DNA reads TGTGCCGGCAGCTGGGGGCGAGACGAGCAGTACTTC.

As regards this clonotype: A much larger clone differs from this one at a single base, so this may be a read error. The V gene is TRBV24-1, the J gene TRBJ2-1; 11 nucleotides agree with TRBD1. The germline V gene encodes CDR1 KGHDR and CDR2 SFDVKD. This CDR3 is 19 amino acids long. Here the CDR3 DNA reads TGTACCACCAGTGATTCCCGGACAGGGGGCTCAACGTTTCGCAATGAGCAGTTCTTC. Translating it yields CTTSDSRTGGSTFRNEQFF.

V is TRBV4-1 and J is TRBJ1-6; 8 bases match TRBD1. The CDR3 is 19 residues long. The J segment lost 0 bases and the V segment lost 1 base, leaving 8 bases of the junction unmatched. Germline CDR1 MGHRA, CDR2 YSYEKL. The CDR3 here is CASSQAPGGSSSYNSPLHF. The CDR3 DNA follows: TGCGCCAGCAGCCAAGCCCCAGGGGGCTCCAGCTCCTATAATTCACCCCTCCACTTT.

This clonotype has more than one count but fewer than ten. A clone one base away is much larger, so this may be a read error. The chain recombines TRBV4-3 with TRBJ2-7; the match to TRBD2 covers 9 bases. CDR1 LGHNA and CDR2 YSLEER come from the germline V gene. The CDR3 is 16 amino acids. J lost 7 bases, V lost 0 bases, and 10 bases had no gene match. Written as DNA, the CDR3 is TGCGCCAGCAGCCAAGAGTTGAGCGGGGGGAGGTATGAGCAGTACTTC. Residues: CASSQELSGGRYEQYF.

The chain has TRBV7-2 and TRBJ2-5; D may match TRBD1 or TRBD2 (5 bases each). The length of the CDR3 is 14 residues. Germline CDR1 is SGHTA and CDR2 is FQGNSA. Trimming removed 3 bases at V and 7 bases at J, with 15 bases between. In DNA form, the CDR3 reads TGTGCCAGCAGCTTCACCGGGACGAGAGGGACCCAGTACTTC. It codes for CASSFTGTRGTQYF.

This clonotype was seen ten or more times. This chain links TRBV7-2 with TRBJ2-7; D may be TRBD2 (6 bases). The CDR3 length is 14 residues. V gave up 4 bases and J gave up 6 bases, with 16 bases separating them. CDR1 is SGHTA and CDR2 is FQGNSA in the germline V gene. As DNA, the CDR3 is TGTGCCAGCAGCTCCGTGGGGAAGGGAGGCGAGCAGTACTTC. Its translation is CASSSVGKGGEQYF.

This clonotype was found a few times. The chain has TRBV20-1 and TRBJ2-3, with TRBD2 matching over 14 bases. The CDR3 spans 15 residues. J was trimmed by 1 base and V by 6 bases; bases with no gene match: 3. From germline, CDR1 is DFQATT and CDR2 SNEGSKA (reference sequence). This CDR3 is CSARGLAGGTDTQYF. The CDR3 DNA sequence: TGCAGTGCCAGGGGACTAGCGGGGGGCACAGATACGCAGTATTTT.

This clonotype was counted ten times or more. The genes are TRBV7-2 and TRBJ2-5; D is possibly TRBD1 or TRBD2 (5 bases each). The CDR3 is 14 amino acids. V dropped 5 bases and J dropped 5 bases, with 15 bases sitting between them. The germline CDR1 and CDR2 sequences are SGHTA and FQGNSA. The CDR3 coding sequence is TGTGCCAGCAGCCCCGGGACCCCTTTCGAGACCCAGTACTTC. Amino acids: CASSPGTPFETQYF. The full variable domain, with the rest looked up from reference TRBV7-2 and TRBJ2-5, is GAGVSQSPSNKVTEKGKDVELRCDPISGHTALYWYRQSLGQGLEFLIYFQGNSAPDKSGLPSDRFSAERTGGSVSTLTIQRTQQEDSAVYLCASSPGTPFETQYFGPGTRLLVL.

This clonotype has just a few counts. The DNA is left out, because the CDR3 cannot be placed on it with certainty; the CDR3 is given as TCRdb lists it. The chain combines TRBV6-2 or TRBV6-3 with TRBJ2-3; TRBD1, the table's D call, was not compared with the DNA. Looked up from germline, CDR1 is MNHEY and CDR2 is SVGEGT. The CDR3 is 15 amino acids long, termini counted. This CDR3 is CASSTSGQITDTQYF.